This passage covers 6 T cell receptor beta chains from one sample sequenced in a study of OX40 agonist ivuxolimab in advanced cancers. TCRdb keeps only in-frame clones here, not all; method: immunoSEQ multiplex PCR. Of roughly 56,000 clones in the sample, 70% to 80% were seen once. This material consisted of CD4+ or CD8+ T cells sorted from blood, taken in a trial of the OX40 agonist ivuxolimab. The receptors here all came from an adult with an advanced solid tumor such as melanoma, head and neck, liver or kidney cancer.

By sample share, this clone is medium-sized. The chain links TRBV7-9 to TRBJ1-1; TRBD1 might be the D (5 bases). This CDR3 contains 13 residues. Germline assignment: CDR1 SEHNR and CDR2 FQNEAQ (reference sequence). Trimming pared 6 bases from V and 11 bases from J, leaving 19 bases between. The CDR3 DNA reads TGTGCCAGCAGTTCCGAGCCAGGGATCTCTGCTTTCTTT. Translating it yields CASSSEPGISAFF.

The table lists this clone with many counts. V and J are TRBV6-5 and TRBJ1-3; D ambiguous. V was shortened by 4 bases and J by 3 bases, with 7 bases between the two germline ends. CDR1 is MNHEY, CDR2 SVGAGI, per germline. There are 13 residues in the CDR3. The CDR3 is CASSSLFGNTIYF. The CDR3 coding sequence is TGTGCCAGCAGTTCGCTGTTTGGAAACACCATATATTTT.

This chain joins TRBV9 and TRBJ2-7; 7 bases map to TRBD1. The V gene's germline CDR1 is SGDLS and CDR2 YYNGEE. This CDR3 is built from 13 residues. Unmatched junction bases numbered 7, after V lost 3 bases and J lost 7 bases. DNA for the CDR3: TGTGCCAGCAGCGCACTCCGGGACAGAGAGCAGTACTTC. It codes for CASSALRDREQYF.

This sequence joins TRBV5-1 and TRBJ2-6; D is possibly TRBD2 (6 bases). Germline values: CDR1 SGHRS, CDR2 YFSETQ. This CDR3 is 14 amino acids long. V lost 1 base to trimming and J lost 9 bases, with 11 bases between them. For the CDR3, the DNA is TGCGCCAGCAGCTTGACGGGGGATCGCAACGTCCTGACTTTC. Translating gives CASSLTGDRNVLTF. Using reference TRBV5-1 and TRBJ2-6 for the parts outside the CDR3, the full variable domain is KAGVTQTPRYLIKTRGQQVTLSCSPISGHRSVSWYQQTPGQGLQFLFEYFSETQRNKGNFPGRFSGRQFSNSRSEMNVSTLELGDSALYLCASSLTGDRNVLTFGAGSRLTVL.

The chain carries TRBV5-4 and TRBJ2-3, with D hard to call. There are 12 residues in the CDR3. Per the germline V gene, CDR1 is SGHNT and CDR2 is YYREEE (reference sequence). V was clipped by 2 bases and J by 0 bases, with 1 base between them. CDR3 loop: CASSFSTDTQYF. DNA of the CDR3: TGTGCCAGCAGCTTCAGCACAGATACGCAGTATTTT.

This clone showed up just a few times. The chain uses TRBV30 and TRBJ2-5, with a possible D match to TRBD2 (7 bases). Germline V gene sequence: CDR1 GTSNPN, CDR2 SVGIG (reference sequence). V lost 2 bases and J 4 bases, leaving 20 bases between the germline ends. The CDR3 contains 16 residues. CDR3 residues: CAWSHIFEGGGETQYF. Here the CDR3 DNA reads TGTGCCTGGAGTCATATATTTGAGGGGGGGGGAGAGACCCAGTACTTC.